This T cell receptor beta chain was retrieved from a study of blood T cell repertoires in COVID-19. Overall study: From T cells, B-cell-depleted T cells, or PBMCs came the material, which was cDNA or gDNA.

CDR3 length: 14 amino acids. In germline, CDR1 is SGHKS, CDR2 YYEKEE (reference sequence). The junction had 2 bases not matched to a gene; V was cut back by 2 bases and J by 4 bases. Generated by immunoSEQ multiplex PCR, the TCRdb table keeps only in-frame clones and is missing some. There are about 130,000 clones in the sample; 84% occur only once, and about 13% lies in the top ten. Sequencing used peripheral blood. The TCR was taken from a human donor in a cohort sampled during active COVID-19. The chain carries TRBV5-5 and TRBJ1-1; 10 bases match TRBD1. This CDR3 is CASSFGQGGTEAFF. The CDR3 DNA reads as TGTGCCAGCAGCTTTGGACAGGGGGGCACTGAAGCTTTCTTT.